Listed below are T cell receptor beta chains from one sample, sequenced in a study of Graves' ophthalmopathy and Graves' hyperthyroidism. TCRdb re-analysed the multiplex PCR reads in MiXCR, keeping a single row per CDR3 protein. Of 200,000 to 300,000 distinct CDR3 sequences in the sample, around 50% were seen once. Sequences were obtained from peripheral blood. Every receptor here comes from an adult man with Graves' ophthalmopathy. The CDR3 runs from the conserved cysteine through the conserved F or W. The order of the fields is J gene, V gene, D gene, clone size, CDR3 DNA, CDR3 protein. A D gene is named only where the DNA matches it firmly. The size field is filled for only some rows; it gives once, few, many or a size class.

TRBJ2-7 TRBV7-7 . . TGTGCTAGCAGCTTCGGCATGAACTACGAGCAGTACTTC CASSFGMNYEQYF
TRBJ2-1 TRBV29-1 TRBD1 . TGCAGCGTTGGGACCCAGGGACAGGATTACAATGAGCAGTTCTTC CSVGTQGQDYNEQFF
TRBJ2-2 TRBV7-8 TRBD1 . TGTGCCAGCAGCTTAGTCCTGGGGGACAGGGGGTTTGACACCGGGGAGCTGTTTTTT CASSLVLGDRGFDTGELFF
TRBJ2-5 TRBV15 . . TGTGCCACCAGCAGAGATCGGCAGACCAATCAGCCCCAGTACTTC CATSRDRQTNQPQYF
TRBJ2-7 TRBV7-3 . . TGTGCCAGCAGCCCATCGCCGAGAGCCTACGAGCAGTACTTC CASSPSPRAYEQYF
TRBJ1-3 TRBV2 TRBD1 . TGCGCCAGCAGCCGCGGGGACAGCTCTGGAAACACCATATATTTT CASSRGDSSGNTIYF
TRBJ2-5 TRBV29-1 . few TGCAGCGTTGTCGGGGATCCGGAGACCCAGTACTTC CSVVGDPETQYF
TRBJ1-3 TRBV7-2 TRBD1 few TGTGCCAGCAGGAGACAGGGAGGAAACACCATATATTTT CASRRQGGNTIYF
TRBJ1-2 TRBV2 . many TGTGCCAGCAGAGACGGTACAGGGCCTAGATATGGCTACACCTTC CASRDGTGPRYGYTF
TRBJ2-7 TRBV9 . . TGTGCCAGCAGCGCCGGGGACGGGCGGAGGAATGAGCAGTACTTC CASSAGDGRRNEQYF
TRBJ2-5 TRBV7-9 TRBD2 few TGTGCCAGCAGCGTTAGCGGGAGTGGAGAGACCCAGTACTTC CASSVSGSGETQYF
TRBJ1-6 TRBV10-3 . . TGTGCCAGCAGTTTATTGGACGGAGGGGTAGTGGGATCACCCCTCCACTTT CASSLLDGGVVGSPLHF
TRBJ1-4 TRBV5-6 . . TGTGCCAGCAGCTCATCAAGGACAGACTTAAATGAAAAACTGTTTTTT CASSSSRTDLNEKLFF
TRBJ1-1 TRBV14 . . TGTGCCAGCAGCCAAGTTAACAGGGCGCCTGAAGCTTTCTTT CASSQVNRAPEAFF
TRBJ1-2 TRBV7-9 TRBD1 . TGTGCCAGCAGCTTCGGACAGGGTGGCTACACCTTC CASSFGQGGYTF
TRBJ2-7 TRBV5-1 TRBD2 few TGCGCCAGCACCGCCGGGACTAGGGGCGTCGAGCAGTACTTC CASTAGTRGVEQYF
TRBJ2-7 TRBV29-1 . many TGCAGCGTTGAAGGGGACACGTACTACGAGCAGTACTTC CSVEGDTYYEQYF
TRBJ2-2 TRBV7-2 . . TGTGCCAGCAGCTTCGAACCGTACACCGGGGAGCTGTTTTTT CASSFEPYTGELFF
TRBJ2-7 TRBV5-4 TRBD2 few TGTGCCAGCAGCGGCGGACTAGCGGGAGTGTACGAGCAGTACTTC CASSGGLAGVYEQYF
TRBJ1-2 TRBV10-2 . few TGCGCCAGCAGTGGTCAGCTTACCTATGGCTACACCTTC CASSGQLTYGYTF
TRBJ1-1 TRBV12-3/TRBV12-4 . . TGTGCCAGCCTAGCTCACGGGTACACTGAAGCTTTCTTT CASLAHGYTEAFF
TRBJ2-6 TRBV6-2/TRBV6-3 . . TGTGCCAGCAGTCCCCAAGGAGGGGCCAACGTCCTGACTTTC CASSPQGGANVLTF
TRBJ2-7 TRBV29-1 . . TGCAGCGTTGAGTTCGGCTATCCGGCCTACGAGCAGTACTTC CSVEFGYPAYEQYF
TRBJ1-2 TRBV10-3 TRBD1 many TGTGCCATCAGTGAGTCGGGACAGGCCTATGGCTACACCTTC CAISESGQAYGYTF
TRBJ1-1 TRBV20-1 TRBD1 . TGCAGTGCTTCGCTGGGACAGGGGGCGCGAGTCGCTTTCTTT CSASLGQGARVAFF
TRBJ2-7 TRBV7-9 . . TGTGCCAGCAGCTACGACAGGAACGAGCAGTACTTC CASSYDRNEQYF
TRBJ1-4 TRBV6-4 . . TGTGCCAGCAGTTCCCCGGGCCCTAATGAAAAACTGTTTTTT CASSSPGPNEKLFF